The rows below give T cell receptor beta chains drawn from one sample of a study of cytomegalovirus exposure and HLA in healthy donors. Assay: immunoSEQ multiplex PCR; the TCRdb copy retains only in-frame clones and omits some. The sample contains 100,000 to 150,000 clones, around 72% of which appear only once. Specimen: PBMCs. Receptors originate from a man aged 25 to 40 in good health and CMV-seronegative. The CDR3 runs from the conserved cysteine through the conserved F or W. D genes are given only for firm matches. The size field is filled for only some rows; it gives once, few, many or a size class.

>TRBJ2-3|TRBV18|-|-
TGTGCCAGCTCCCCCAGCCGGGCAGATACGCAGTATTTT
CASSPSRADTQYF
>TRBJ1-6|TRBV2|-|-
TGTGCCAGCAGTGAACGGCTGCACCAGGGCAATTCACCCCTCCACTTT
CASSERLHQGNSPLHF
>TRBJ1-4|TRBV7-9|few|-
TGTGCCAGCAGTTTAGGGTCCGGGGTGGATGAAAAACTGTTTTTT
CASSLGSGVDEKLFF
>TRBJ2-7|TRBV4-1|few|-
TGCGCCAGCAGCCAAGAGGACACTACCTACGAGCAGTACTTC
CASSQEDTTYEQYF
>TRBJ2-3|TRBV6-1|-|-
TGTGCCAGCAGAGAGGCCCCTACGCAGTATTTT
CASREAPTQYF
>TRBJ2-2|TRBV12-5|-|-
TGTGCTAGTGGTTCGACAAACACCGGGGAGCTGTTTTTT
CASGSTNTGELFF
>TRBJ2-1|TRBV4-3|-|TRBD2
TGCGCCAGCAGCCAATCTGGTCGAGCAACTAGCGGGGGGTCCTGGGAGCAGTTCTTC
CASSQSGRATSGGSWEQFF
>TRBJ1-1|TRBV27|-|-
TGTGCCAGCAGTTTGGGCCAGGGGACGAACACTGAAGCTTTCTTT
CASSLGQGTNTEAFF
>TRBJ2-3|TRBV7-2|-|-
TGTGCCAGCAGCTTAGCGCGCAGGGGTGATACGCAGTATTTT
CASSLARRGDTQYF
>TRBJ1-3|TRBV6-5|once|-
TGCCCCCTCAGCTCTGGAAACACCATATATTTT
CPLSSGNTIYF